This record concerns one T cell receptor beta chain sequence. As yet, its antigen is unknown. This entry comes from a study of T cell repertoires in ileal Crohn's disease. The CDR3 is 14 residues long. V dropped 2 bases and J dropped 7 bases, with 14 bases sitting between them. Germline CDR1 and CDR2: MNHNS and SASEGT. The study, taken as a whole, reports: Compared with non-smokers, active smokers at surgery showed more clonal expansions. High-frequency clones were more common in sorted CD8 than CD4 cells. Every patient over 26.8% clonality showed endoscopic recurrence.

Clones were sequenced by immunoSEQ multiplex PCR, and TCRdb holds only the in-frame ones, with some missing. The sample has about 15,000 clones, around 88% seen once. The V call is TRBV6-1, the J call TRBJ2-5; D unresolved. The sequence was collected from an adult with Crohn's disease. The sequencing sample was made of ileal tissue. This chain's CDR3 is CASSEMASRRTQYF. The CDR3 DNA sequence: TGTGCCAGCAGTGAAATGGCCTCCCGCAGGACCCAGTACTTC.